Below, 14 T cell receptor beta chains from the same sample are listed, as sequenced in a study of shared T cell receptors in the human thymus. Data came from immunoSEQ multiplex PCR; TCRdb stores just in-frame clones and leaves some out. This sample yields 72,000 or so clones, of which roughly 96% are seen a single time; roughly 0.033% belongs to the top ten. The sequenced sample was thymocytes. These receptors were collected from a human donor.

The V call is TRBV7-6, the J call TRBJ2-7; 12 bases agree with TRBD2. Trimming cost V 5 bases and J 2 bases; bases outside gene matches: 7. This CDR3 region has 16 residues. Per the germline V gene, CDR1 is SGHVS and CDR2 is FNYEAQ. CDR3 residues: CASSPRASGGAYEQYF. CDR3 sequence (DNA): TGTGCCAGCAGCCCACGGGCTAGCGGGGGGGCCTACGAGCAGTACTTC. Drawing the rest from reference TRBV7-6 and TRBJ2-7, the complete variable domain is GAGVSQSPRYKVTKRGQDVALRCDPISGHVSLYWYRQALGQGPEFLTYFNYEAQQDKSGLPNDRFSAERPEGSISTLTIQRTEQRDSAMYRCASSPRASGGAYEQYFGPGTRLTVT.

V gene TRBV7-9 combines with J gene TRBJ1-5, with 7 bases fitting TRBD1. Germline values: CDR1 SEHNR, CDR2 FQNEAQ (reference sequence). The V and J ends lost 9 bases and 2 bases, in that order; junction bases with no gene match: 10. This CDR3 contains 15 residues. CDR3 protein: CASSTGLPGNQPQHF. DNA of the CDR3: TGTGCCAGTTCGACAGGGCTCCCGGGCAATCAGCCCCAGCATTTT. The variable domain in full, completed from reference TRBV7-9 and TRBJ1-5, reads DTGVSQNPRHKITKRGQNVTFRCDPISEHNRLYWYRQTLGQGPEFLTYFQNEAQLEKSRLLSDRFSAERPKGSFSTLEIQRTEQGDSAMYLCASSTGLPGNQPQHFGDGTRLSIL.

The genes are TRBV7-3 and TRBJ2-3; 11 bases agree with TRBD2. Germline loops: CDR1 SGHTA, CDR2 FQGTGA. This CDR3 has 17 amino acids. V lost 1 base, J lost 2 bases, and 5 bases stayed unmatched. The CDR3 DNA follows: TGTGCCAGCAGCTTAAGGGCTAGCGGGGGGCTCACAGATACGCAGTATTTT. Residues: CASSLRASGGLTDTQYF.

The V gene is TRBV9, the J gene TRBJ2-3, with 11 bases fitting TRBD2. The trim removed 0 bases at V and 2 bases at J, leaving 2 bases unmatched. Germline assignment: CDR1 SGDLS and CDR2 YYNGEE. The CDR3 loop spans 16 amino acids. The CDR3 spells CASSVELAGVTDTQYF. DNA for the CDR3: TGTGCCAGCAGCGTAGAACTAGCGGGGGTCACAGATACGCAGTATTTT.

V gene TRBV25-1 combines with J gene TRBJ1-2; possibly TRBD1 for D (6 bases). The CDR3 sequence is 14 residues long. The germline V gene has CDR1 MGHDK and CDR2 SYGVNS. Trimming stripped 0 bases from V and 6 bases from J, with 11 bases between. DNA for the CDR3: TGTGCCAGCAGTGAATATACAGGGAAGCATGGCTACACCTTC. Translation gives CASSEYTGKHGYTF.

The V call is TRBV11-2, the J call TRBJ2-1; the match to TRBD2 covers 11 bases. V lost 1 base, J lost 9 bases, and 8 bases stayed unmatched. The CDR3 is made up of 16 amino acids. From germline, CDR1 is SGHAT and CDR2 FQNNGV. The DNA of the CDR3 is TGTGCCAGCAGCTTAGGTAGCGGGGGGGCGCATAGTGAGCAGTTCTTC. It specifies CASSLGSGGAHSEQFF.

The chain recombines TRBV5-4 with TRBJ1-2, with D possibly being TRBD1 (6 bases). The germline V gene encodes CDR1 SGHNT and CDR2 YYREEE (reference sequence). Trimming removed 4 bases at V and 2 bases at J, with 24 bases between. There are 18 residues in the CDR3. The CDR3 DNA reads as TGTGCCAGCAGCACCATCCGGGGGGCGCTTCAGAGAAACTATGGCTACACCTTC. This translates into CASSTIRGALQRNYGYTF. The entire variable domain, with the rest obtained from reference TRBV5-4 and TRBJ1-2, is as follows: ETGVTQSPTHLIKTRGQQVTLRCSSQSGHNTVSWYQQALGQGPQFIFQYYREEENGRGNFPPRFSGLQFPNYSSELNVNALELDDSALYLCASSTIRGALQRNYGYTFGSGTRLTVV.

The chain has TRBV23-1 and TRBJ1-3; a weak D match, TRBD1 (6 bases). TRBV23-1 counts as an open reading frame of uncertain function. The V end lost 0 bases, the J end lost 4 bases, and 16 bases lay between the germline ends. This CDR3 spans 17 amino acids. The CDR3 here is CASSQSCSGARGNTIYF. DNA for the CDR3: TGCGCCAGCAGTCAATCCTGTTCGGGGGCGCGAGGAAACACCATATATTTT.

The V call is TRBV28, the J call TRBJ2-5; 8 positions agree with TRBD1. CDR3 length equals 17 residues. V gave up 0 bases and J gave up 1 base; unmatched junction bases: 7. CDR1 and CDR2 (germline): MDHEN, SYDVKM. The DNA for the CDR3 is TGTGCCAGCAGTTTATGCCACAGGGGGAAGGCCCAAGAGACCCAGTACTTC. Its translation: CASSLCHRGKAQETQYF.

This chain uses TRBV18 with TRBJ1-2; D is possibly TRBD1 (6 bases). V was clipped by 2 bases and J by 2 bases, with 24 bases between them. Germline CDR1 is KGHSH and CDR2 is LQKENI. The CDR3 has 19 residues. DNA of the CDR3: TGTGCCAGCTCACCAGGGTCGGGTCCAGGGGACCAGAACAACTATGGCTACACCTTC. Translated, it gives CASSPGSGPGDQNNYGYTF.

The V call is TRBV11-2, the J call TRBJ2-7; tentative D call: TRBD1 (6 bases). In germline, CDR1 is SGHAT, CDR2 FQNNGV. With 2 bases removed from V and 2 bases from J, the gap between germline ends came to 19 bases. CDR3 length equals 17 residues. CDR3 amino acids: CASSLPMGAGPPYEQYF. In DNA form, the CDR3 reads TGTGCCAGCAGCTTACCGATGGGGGCAGGGCCTCCCTACGAGCAGTACTTC.

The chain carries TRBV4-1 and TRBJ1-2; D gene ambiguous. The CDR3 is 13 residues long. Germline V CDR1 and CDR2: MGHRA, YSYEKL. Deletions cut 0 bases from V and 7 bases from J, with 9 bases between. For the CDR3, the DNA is TGCGCCAGCAGCCAAGATGGAGATTTTGGCTACACCTTC. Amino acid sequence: CASSQDGDFGYTF.

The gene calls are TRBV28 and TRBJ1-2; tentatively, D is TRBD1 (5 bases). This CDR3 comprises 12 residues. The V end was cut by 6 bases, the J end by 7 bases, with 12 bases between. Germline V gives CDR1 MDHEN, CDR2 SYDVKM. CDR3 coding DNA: TGTGCCAGCAGCCAAATGGGGACTGGCTACACCTTC. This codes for CASSQMGTGYTF.

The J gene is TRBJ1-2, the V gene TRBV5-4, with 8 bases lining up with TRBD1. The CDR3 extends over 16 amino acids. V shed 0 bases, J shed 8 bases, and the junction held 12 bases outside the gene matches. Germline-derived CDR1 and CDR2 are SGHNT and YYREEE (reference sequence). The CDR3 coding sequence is TGTGCCAGCAGCTTGGTCCTAGTAGACAGGGGAGTCGGCTACACCTTC. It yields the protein CASSLVLVDRGVGYTF.